This TCR beta chain was captured by sequencing in a study of cytomegalovirus exposure and HLA in healthy donors. On the study more broadly: Roughly 170 million T cells yielded some 120 million unique TCR beta sequences in earlier analysis.

Germline V gives CDR1 SGHDT, CDR2 YYEEEE. The CDR3 loop spans 18 amino acids. With 0 bases removed from V and 5 bases from J, the gap between germline ends came to 23 bases. Study-wide findings and caveats: As was reported, the HLA-A and HLA-B alleles of most subjects were accurately predicted from TCR beta sequences.

A word on this clone: What it binds is not known.

60 Vbeta and 13 Jbeta primers were used in PCR. Profiling relied on immunoSEQ multiplex PCR, and the TCRdb table lists in-frame clones only, not all of them. The profile shows some 90,000 clones, 65% to 80% of them singletons. Everyone who donated was a healthy bone marrow donor. At sampling all donors were nominally healthy, likely with unrecorded immune exposures. Sequencing was done on a sample of PBMCs. The sequence came from a man aged 35 to 55 in good health and CMV-seronegative. V and J are TRBV5-6 and TRBJ2-5, with D possibly being TRBD2 (6 bases). Written as DNA, the CDR3 is TGTGCCAGCAGCTTGGATCTGTCTGGGAGGCTGGACGACGAGACCCAGTACTTC. This codes for CASSLDLSGRLDDETQYF.